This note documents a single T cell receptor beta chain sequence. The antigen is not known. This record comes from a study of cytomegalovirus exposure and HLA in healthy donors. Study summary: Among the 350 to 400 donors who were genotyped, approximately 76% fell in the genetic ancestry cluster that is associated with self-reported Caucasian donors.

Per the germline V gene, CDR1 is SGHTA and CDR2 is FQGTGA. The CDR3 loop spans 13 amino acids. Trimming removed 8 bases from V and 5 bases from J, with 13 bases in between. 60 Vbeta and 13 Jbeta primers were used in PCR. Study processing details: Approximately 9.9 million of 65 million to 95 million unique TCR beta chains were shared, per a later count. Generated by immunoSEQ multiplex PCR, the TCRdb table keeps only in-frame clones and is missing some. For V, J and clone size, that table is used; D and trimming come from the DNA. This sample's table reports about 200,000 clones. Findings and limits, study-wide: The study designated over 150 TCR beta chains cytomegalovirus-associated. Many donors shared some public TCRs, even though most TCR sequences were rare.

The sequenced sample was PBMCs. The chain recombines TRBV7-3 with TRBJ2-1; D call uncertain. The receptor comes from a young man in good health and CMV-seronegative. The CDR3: CASARGPNNEQFF. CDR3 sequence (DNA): TGTGCCAGCGCCCGTGGTCCTAACAATGAGCAGTTCTTC. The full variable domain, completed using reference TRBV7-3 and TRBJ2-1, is GAGVSQTPSNKVTEKGKYVELRCDPISGHTALYWYRQSLGQGPEFLIYFQGTGAADDSGLPNDRFFAVRPEGSVSTLKIQRTERGDSAVYLCASARGPNNEQFFGPGTRLTVL.